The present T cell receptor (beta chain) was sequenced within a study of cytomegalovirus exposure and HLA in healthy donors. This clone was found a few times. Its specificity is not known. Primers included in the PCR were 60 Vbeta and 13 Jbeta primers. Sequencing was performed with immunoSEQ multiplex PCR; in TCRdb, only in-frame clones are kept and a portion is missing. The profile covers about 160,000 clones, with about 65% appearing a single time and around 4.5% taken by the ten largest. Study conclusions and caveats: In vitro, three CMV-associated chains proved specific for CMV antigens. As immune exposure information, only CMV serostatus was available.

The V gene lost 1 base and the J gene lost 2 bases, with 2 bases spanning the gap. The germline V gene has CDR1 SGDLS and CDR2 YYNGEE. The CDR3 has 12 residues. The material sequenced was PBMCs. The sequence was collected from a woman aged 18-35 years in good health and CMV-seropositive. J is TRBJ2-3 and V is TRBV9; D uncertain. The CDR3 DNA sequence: TGTGCCAGCAGCGTATACACAGATACGCAGTATTTT. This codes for CASSVYTDTQYF.